These 21 T cell receptor beta chains originate from one sample sequenced in a study of shared clonotypes between healthy human individuals. The table came from immunoSEQ multiplex PCR; TCRdb's copy has only in-frame clones and leaves some out. The sample carries around 1,000,000 clones, roughly 80% recorded once. Sequencing was done on a sample of memory CD4+ T cells from PBMCs. Specified subset: CD45RA-negative fraction. All receptors come from a young man in good health. Some clones in this sample may be carry-over from other donors' samples.

J is TRBJ2-7 and V is TRBV25-1; no reliable D call. The CDR3 consists of 16 residues. The germline V gene encodes CDR1 MGHDK and CDR2 SYGVNS. V was cut by 6 bases and J by 2 bases, with 20 bases left in between. CDR3 protein: CASSHLPGGGPYEQYF. The CDR3 DNA follows: TGTGCCAGCAGCCACCTGCCCGGCGGCGGTCCCTACGAGCAGTACTTC.

This sequence joins TRBV28 and TRBJ1-1, with D unresolved. CDR3 size: 16 residues. The germline V and J ends were trimmed by 1 base and 1 base, with 13 bases remaining between them. Germline CDR1 and CDR2: MDHEN and SYDVKM. The CDR3 sequence is CASSLLLLVGNTEAFF. The CDR3, as DNA: TGTGCCAGCAGTTTATTATTGTTAGTCGGGAACACTGAAGCTTTCTTT. Complete variable domain (other parts from reference TRBV28 and TRBJ1-1): DVKVTQSSRYLVKRTGEKVFLECVQDMDHENMFWYRQDPGLGLRLIYFSYDVKMKEKGDIPEGYSVSREKKERFSLILESASTNQTSMYLCASSLLLLVGNTEAFFGQGTRLTVV.

The chain has TRBV5-8 and TRBJ2-5; D is uncertain. Germline CDR1 and CDR2: SGHTS and YDEGEE. This CDR3 has 13 amino acids. V was cut by 4 bases and J by 1 base, with 8 bases left in between. CDR3 DNA sequence: TGTGCCAGCAGCGGCATAACCCAAGAGACCCAGTACTTC. It encodes CASSGITQETQYF.

The chain has TRBV19 and TRBJ2-7, with unresolved D. The V gene lost 3 bases and the J gene lost 6 bases, with 12 bases spanning the gap. CDR3 length: 13 residues. Germline V CDR1 and CDR2: LNHDA, SQIVND (reference sequence). CDR3 coding DNA: TGTGCCAGTAGTATTGGTATACCGGCCGAGCAGTACTTC. Its protein is CASSIGIPAEQYF.

The chain recombines TRBV7-6 with TRBJ2-1; 8 nucleotides line up with TRBD2. V gave up 5 bases and J gave up 0 bases; unmatched junction bases: 9. Germline-derived CDR1 and CDR2 are SGHVS and FNYEAQ. The CDR3 is 17 residues long. This chain's CDR3 is CASSNPKSGGSYNEQFF. CDR3 sequence (DNA): TGTGCCAGCAGCAATCCCAAAAGCGGGGGCTCCTACAATGAGCAGTTCTTC.

This clone was recorded a few times. The genes are TRBV5-6 and TRBJ2-2, with D perhaps matching TRBD1 (5 bases). The CDR3 contains 18 residues. Germline CDR1 reads SGHDT; CDR2 reads YYEEEE. Trimming shortened V by 2 bases and J by 0 bases, and 17 bases separated the two germline ends. CDR3 loop: CASSFQWAGFANTGELFF. CDR3 nucleotides: TGTGCCAGCAGCTTCCAGTGGGCAGGGTTCGCGAACACCGGGGAGCTGTTTTTT.

The V gene is TRBV2, the J gene TRBJ2-1; D is undetermined. There are 13 residues in the CDR3. Trimming took off 7 bases at V and 5 bases at J, with 12 bases between the two ends. CDR1 is SNHLY, CDR2 FYNNEI, per germline. For the CDR3, the DNA is TGTGCCAGCAAAATCGCCAGGAACAATGAGCAGTTCTTC. Translated, it gives CASKIARNNEQFF. Full variable domain (missing parts from reference TRBV2 and TRBJ2-1): EPEVTQTPSHQVTQMGQEVILRCVPISNHLYFYWYRQILGQKVEFLVSFYNNEISEKSEIFDDQFSVERPDGSNFTLKIRSTKLEDSAMYFCASKIARNNEQFFGPGTRLTVL.

This clone was found many times. This same CDR3 is encoded by further DNA sequences in the sample. V is TRBV18 and J is TRBJ1-5; TRBD1 matches 9 bases. The CDR3 totals 13 residues. V dropped 3 bases and J dropped 6; count of bases not matched to a gene: 0. Germline V gives CDR1 KGHSH, CDR2 LQKENI. The CDR3 loop is CASSPDRGQPQHF. The CDR3 DNA is TGTGCCAGCTCACCGGACAGGGGTCAGCCCCAGCATTTT.

The rearrangement links TRBV5-1 to TRBJ1-6; D gene ambiguous. CDR1 is SGHRS, CDR2 YFSETQ, per germline. Trimming stripped 0 bases from V and 4 bases from J, with 8 bases between. The length of the CDR3 is 15 residues. CDR3 in DNA: TGCGCCAGCAGCTTGGGACCAGGATATAATTCACCCCTCCACTTT. Translating gives CASSLGPGYNSPLHF.

The chain joins TRBV7-8 to TRBJ2-7; 8 bases agree with TRBD1. CDR3 length: 15 residues. Trimming at V came to 1 base and at J to 6 bases, leaving 8 bases not matched to a gene. Per the germline V gene, CDR1 is SGHVS and CDR2 is FQNEAQ. The CDR3 here is CASSLGWTGISEQYF. In DNA form, the CDR3 reads TGTGCCAGCAGCTTAGGTTGGACAGGGATTAGCGAGCAGTACTTC.

The V gene is TRBV5-1, the J gene TRBJ1-3; the match to TRBD1 covers 11 bases. Germline loops: CDR1 SGHRS, CDR2 YFSETQ. This CDR3 has 17 residues. After removal of 7 bases from V and 0 bases from J, the junction contained 9 bases not matched to a gene. The CDR3 DNA follows: TGCGCCAGCGCGGAGGACAGGGGGCCAATCTCTGGAAACACCATATATTTT. Amino acid sequence: CASAEDRGPISGNTIYF.

Of note for this clone: This specimen includes other DNA sequences encoding the same CDR3. The V and J genes are TRBV11-3 and TRBJ1-1; D might be TRBD1 (5 bases). The V gene's germline CDR1 is SGHNT and CDR2 YENEEA. The CDR3 contains 13 residues. The V and J ends lost 2 bases and 3 bases respectively, with 7 bases between them. The CDR3 loop is CASSLRGYTEAFF. The CDR3, as DNA: TGTGCCAGCAGCTTACGGGGCTACACTGAAGCTTTCTTT.

The chain couples TRBV7-9 to TRBJ2-7; D remains ambiguous. The CDR3 loop spans 12 amino acids. V dropped 3 bases and J dropped 5 bases, with 8 bases sitting between them. Germline CDR1 and CDR2: SEHNR and FQNEAQ (reference sequence). The CDR3 spells CASSFRRDEQYF. CDR3 coding DNA: TGTGCCAGCAGCTTCCGCCGGGACGAGCAGTACTTC.

The J gene is TRBJ1-1, the V gene TRBV19, with D tentatively TRBD1 (5 bases). V was trimmed by 5 bases and J by 2 bases, leaving 12 bases between them. The germline gives CDR1 LNHDA, CDR2 SQIVND (reference sequence). This CDR3 contains 14 residues. CDR3 in amino acids: CASSFQGSNTEAFF. For the CDR3, the DNA is TGTGCCAGTAGTTTCCAGGGAAGCAACACTGAAGCTTTCTTT.

The chain carries TRBV7-2 and TRBJ2-3, with TRBD1 identical over 9 bases. From germline, CDR1 is SGHTA and CDR2 FQGNSA. The CDR3 sequence is 17 residues long. After removal of 3 bases from V and 0 bases from J, the junction contained 7 bases not matched to a gene. CDR3 coding DNA: TGTGCCAGCAGCTTGGCCCGGACAGGGGAGAGCACAGATACGCAGTATTTT. This encodes CASSLARTGESTDTQYF.

This clone showed up just once. The chain links TRBV9 to TRBJ2-1; D is perhaps TRBD1 or TRBD2 (5 bases each). This CDR3 contains 13 residues. The V end lost 1 base, the J end lost 6 bases, and 8 bases lay between the germline ends. Per the germline V gene, CDR1 is SGDLS and CDR2 is YYNGEE. Here the CDR3 DNA reads TGTGCCAGCAGCGTAATGGGACCCAATGAGCAGTTCTTC. Residues: CASSVMGPNEQFF.

The rearrangement joins TRBV29-1 to TRBJ1-1, with a tentative D call TRBD1 (5 bases). The CDR3 sequence is 15 residues long. Germline V gene lookup returns CDR1 SQVTM and CDR2 ANQGSEA. V lost 4 bases and J lost 4, with 19 bases in between. The DNA for the CDR3 is TGCAGCGTTGCAGGCGCGGCGGGGGGAGTCACTGAAGCTTTCTTT. It translates to CSVAGAAGGVTEAFF.

The chain has TRBV10-3 and TRBJ1-2; D ambiguous. The V gene's germline CDR1 is ENHRY and CDR2 SYGVKD. V lost 0 bases, J lost 5 bases, and 10 bases lay in between. This CDR3 contains 14 residues. CDR3 loop: CAISESSGYYGYTF. The CDR3 DNA reads as TGTGCCATCAGTGAGTCGTCGGGGTATTATGGCTACACCTTC.

V and J are TRBV19 and TRBJ1-1; possible D gene TRBD1, 6 bases. The V and J ends lost 5 bases and 5 bases respectively, with 12 bases between them. The germline gives CDR1 LNHDA, CDR2 SQIVND (reference sequence). The CDR3 consists of 13 residues. The CDR3 here is CASSEHRATEAFF. The DNA for the CDR3 is TGTGCCAGTAGTGAACACAGGGCTACTGAAGCTTTCTTT.

The chain is built from TRBV18 and TRBJ1-1; D perhaps matches TRBD1 (5 bases). This CDR3 has 13 residues. Germline V gives CDR1 KGHSH, CDR2 LQKENI. The V gene lost 2 bases and the J gene lost 11 bases, with 15 bases spanning the gap. CDR3 in DNA: TGTGCCAGCTCACCAGGGGCCCTTCAGTTGGCTTTCTTT. Its translation: CASSPGALQLAFF.

V usage is TRBV5-1 and J usage is TRBJ2-1; the D gene is possibly TRBD2 (5 bases). The V and J ends lost 3 bases and 13 bases respectively, with 17 bases between them. The CDR3 has 13 amino acids. Germline assignment: CDR1 SGHRS and CDR2 YFSETQ. CDR3 protein: CASSSDSGINQFF. CDR3 nucleotide sequence: TGCGCCAGCAGCTCGGATTCCGGGATAAACCAGTTCTTC.